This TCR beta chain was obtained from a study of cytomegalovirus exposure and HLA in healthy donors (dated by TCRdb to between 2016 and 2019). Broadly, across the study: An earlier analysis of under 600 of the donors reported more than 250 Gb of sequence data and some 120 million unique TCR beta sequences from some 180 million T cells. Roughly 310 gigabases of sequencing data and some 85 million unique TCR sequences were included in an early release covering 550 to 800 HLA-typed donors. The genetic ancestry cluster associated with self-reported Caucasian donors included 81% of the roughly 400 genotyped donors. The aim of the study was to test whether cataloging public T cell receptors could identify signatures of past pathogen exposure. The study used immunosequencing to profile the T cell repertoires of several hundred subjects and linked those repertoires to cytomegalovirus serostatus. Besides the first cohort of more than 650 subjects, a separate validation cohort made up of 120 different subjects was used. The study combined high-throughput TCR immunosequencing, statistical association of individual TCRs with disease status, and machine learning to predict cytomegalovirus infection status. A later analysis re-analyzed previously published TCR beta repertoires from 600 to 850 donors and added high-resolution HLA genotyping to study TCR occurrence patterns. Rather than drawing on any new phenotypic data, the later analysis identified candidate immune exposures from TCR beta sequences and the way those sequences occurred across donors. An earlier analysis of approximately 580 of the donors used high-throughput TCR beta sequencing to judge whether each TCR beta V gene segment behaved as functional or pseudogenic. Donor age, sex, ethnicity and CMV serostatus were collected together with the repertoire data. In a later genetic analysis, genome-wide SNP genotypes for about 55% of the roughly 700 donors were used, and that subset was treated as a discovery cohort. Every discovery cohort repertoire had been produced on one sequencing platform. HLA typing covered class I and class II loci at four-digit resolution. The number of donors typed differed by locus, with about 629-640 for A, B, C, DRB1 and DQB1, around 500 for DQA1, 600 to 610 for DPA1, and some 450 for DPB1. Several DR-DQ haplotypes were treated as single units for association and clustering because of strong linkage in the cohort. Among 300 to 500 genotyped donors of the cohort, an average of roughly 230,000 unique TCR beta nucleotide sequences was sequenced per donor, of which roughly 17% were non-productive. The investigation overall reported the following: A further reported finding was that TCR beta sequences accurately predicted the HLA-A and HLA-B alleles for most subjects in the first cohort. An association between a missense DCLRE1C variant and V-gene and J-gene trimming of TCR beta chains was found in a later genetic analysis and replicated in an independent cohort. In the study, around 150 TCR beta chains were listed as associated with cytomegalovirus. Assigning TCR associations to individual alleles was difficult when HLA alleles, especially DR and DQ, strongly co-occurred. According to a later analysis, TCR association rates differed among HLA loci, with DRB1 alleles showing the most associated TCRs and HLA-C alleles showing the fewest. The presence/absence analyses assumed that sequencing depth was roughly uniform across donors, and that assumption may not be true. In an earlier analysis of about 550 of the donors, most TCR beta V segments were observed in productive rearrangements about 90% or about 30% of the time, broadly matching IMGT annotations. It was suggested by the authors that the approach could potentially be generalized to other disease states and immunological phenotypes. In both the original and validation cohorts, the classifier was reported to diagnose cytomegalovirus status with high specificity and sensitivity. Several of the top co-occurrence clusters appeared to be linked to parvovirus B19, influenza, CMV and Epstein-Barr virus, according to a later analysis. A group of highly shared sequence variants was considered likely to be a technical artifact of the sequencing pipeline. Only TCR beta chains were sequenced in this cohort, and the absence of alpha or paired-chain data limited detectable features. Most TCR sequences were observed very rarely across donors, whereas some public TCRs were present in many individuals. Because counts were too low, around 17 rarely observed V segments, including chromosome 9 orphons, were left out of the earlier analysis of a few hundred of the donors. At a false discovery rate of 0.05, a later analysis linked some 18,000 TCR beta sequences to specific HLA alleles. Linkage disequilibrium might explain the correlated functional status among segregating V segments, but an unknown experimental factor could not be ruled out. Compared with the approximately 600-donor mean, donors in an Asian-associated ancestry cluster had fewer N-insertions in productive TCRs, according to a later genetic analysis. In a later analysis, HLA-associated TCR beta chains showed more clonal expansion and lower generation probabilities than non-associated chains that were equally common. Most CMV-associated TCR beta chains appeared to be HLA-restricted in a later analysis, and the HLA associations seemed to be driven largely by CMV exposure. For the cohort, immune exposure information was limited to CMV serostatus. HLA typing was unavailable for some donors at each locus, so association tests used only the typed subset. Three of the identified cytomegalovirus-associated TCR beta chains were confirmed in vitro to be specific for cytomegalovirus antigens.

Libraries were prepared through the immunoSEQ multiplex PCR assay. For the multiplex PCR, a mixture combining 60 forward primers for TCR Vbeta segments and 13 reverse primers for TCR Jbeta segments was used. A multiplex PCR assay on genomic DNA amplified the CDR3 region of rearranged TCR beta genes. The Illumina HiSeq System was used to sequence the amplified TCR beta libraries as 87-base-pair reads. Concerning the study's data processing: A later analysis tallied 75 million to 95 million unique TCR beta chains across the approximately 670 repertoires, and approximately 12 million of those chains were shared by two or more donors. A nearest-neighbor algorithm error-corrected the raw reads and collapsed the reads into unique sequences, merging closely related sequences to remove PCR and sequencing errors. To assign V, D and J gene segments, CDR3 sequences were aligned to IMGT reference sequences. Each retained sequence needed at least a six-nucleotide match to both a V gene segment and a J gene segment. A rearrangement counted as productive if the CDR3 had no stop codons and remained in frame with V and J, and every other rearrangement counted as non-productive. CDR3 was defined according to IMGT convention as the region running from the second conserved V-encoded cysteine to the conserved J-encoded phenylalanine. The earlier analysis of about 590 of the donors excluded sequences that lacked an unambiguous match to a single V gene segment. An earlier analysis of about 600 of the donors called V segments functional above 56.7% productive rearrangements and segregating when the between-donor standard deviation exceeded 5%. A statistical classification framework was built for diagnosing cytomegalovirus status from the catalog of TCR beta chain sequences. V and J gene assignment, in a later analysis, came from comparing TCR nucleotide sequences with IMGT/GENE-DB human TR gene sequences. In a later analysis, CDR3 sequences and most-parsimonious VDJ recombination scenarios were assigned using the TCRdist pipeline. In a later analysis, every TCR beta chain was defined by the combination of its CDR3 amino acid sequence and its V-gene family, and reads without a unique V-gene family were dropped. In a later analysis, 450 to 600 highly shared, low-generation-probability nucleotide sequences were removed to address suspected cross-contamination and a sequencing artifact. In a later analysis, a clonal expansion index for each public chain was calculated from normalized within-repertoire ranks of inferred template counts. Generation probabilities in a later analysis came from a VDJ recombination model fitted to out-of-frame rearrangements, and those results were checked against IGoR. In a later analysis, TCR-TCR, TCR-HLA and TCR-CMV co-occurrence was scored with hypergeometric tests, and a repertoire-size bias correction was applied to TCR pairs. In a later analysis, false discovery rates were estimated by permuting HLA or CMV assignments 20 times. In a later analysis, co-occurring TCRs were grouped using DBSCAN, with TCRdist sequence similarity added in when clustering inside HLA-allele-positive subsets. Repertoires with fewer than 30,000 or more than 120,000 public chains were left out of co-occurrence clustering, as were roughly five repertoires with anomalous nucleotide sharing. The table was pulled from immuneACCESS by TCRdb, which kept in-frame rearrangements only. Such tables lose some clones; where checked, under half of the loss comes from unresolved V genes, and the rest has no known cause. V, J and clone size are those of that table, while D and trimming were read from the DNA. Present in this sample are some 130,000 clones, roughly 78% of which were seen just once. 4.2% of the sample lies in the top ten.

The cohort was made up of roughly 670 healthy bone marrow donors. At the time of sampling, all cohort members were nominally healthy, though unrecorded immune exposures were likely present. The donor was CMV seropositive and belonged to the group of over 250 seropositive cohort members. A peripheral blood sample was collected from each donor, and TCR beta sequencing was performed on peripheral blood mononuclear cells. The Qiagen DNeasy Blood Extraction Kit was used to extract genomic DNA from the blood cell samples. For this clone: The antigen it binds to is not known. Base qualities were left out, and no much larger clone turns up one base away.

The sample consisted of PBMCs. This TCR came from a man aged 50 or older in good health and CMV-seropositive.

CDR3 protein: CASSQSSPRTVQETQYF. The DNA sequence is given as TGCGCCAGCAGTCAATCGTCCCCCCGGACAGTACAAGAGACCCAGTACTTC. The rearranged segments are TRBV23-1 and TRBJ2-5; matching of 6 bases hints at TRBD1 as the D gene. TRBV23-1 is an open reading frame, and its role is uncertain. Its CDR3 holds 17 amino acids, cysteine through phenylalanine. The kept DNA is CDR3 alone, 51 bases in frame from the first base. The trim is 0 bases for V and 2 bases for J, with a gap of 16 bases between the germline ends.